This T cell receptor beta chain was captured by sequencing in a study of human T cells and chemical hapten exposure. Study information: Small differences in pooled library volume mainly drove the variation in TCR yields per sample. Overall study results and limits: No change in TCRs above 1 in 1000 frequency was produced by DPC sensitization.

The library tagged individual cDNA molecules with unique molecular identifiers. TCRdb itself ran the RACE reads through MiXCR, one entry per CDR3 protein. Among over 100,000 distinct CDR3 sequences listed, roughly 9.5% were seen once. Time point indicated: healthy volunteer bleed at 2 weeks. The starting material, unfractionated whole blood, was used for total RNA extraction. Germline loops: CDR1 SGDLS, CDR2 YYNGEE. The CDR3 length is 15 residues. Trimming took 4 bases from V and 2 from J, leaving 12 bases between them. This clonotype was observed many times. Its cognate antigen is unknown. Sequenced: whole blood. The sequence was obtained from a male donor in good health. Some clones in this sample may be carry-over from other donors' samples. V usage is TRBV9 and J usage is TRBJ1-4; TRBD1 might be the D (5 bases). CDR3 sequence (DNA): TGTGCCAGCAGCTCCAGACAGCAGACTAATGAAAAACTGTTTTTT. Translated: CASSSRQQTNEKLFF.